Listed here are 25 T cell receptor beta chains from one sample, sequenced in a study of T-cell memory formation after mild COVID-19. TCRdb re-analysed the 5' RACE reads in MiXCR, keeping a single row per CDR3 protein. The table records 50,000 or so distinct CDR3 sequences, roughly 27% of them present only once. Source material: PBMCs or a T cell subset sorted from them (not recorded which). The receptors originated from a man younger than 35 who had mild COVID-19 (a few samples of this study predate the infection). Cell type and time point are not known.

The chain combines TRBV7-3 with TRBJ2-1; no firm D call. From germline, CDR1 is SGHTA and CDR2 FQGTGA. The CDR3 covers 14 residues. V was trimmed by 0 bases and J by 4 bases, leaving 7 bases between them. As DNA, the CDR3 is TGTGCCAGCAGCTTAACGGTCCCTTACAATGAGCAGTTCTTC. It encodes CASSLTVPYNEQFF.

In its sample, this clonotype was seen many times. This rearrangement joins TRBV4-2 to TRBJ2-7; the D is unclear. The CDR3 runs 12 residues. V was clipped by 6 bases and J by 2 bases, with 8 bases between them. Germline lookup yields CDR1 LGHNA and CDR2 YNFKEQ. The CDR3 DNA reads as TGTGCCAGCAGTTACGAAACCTACGAGCAGTACTTC. As protein: CASSYETYEQYF.

This chain connects TRBV7-8 to TRBJ2-2; 7 nucleotides align to TRBD2. Germline V gene data show CDR1 as SGHVS and CDR2 as FQNEAQ. The CDR3 has 17 residues. Germline trimming cut 3 bases from V and 1 base from J; bases unmatched to any gene: 8. The CDR3 region is CASSFAAGEGNTGELFF. CDR3 DNA: TGTGCCAGCAGCTTCGCCGCGGGAGAGGGGAACACCGGGGAGCTGTTTTTT.

This clonotype was seen only a few times. V and J are TRBV4-3 and TRBJ2-2; 8 bases are shared with TRBD2. CDR3 length equals 16 residues. From germline, CDR1 is LGHNA and CDR2 YSLEER. Germline trimming cut 0 bases from V and 5 bases from J; bases unmatched to any gene: 5. The CDR3 coding sequence is TGCGCCAGCAGCCAAGAACCGGGGGGGGCGACCGGGGAGCTGTTTTTT. Translating it yields CASSQEPGGATGELFF.

The chain couples TRBV4-2 to TRBJ2-7; 10 bases are shared with TRBD2. The germline CDR1 and CDR2 sequences are LGHNA and YNFKEQ. CDR3 length: 15 amino acids. The V gene end was trimmed by 0 bases and the J gene end by 6 bases; junction bases not matched to a gene: 5. In DNA form, the CDR3 reads TGTGCCAGCAGCCAAGAACTAGCGGGGTTCCTCGAGCAGTACGTC. This gives the protein CASSQELAGFLEQYV.

V gene TRBV29-1 combines with J gene TRBJ1-2, with TRBD1 matching 8 bases. Germline assignment: CDR1 SQVTM and CDR2 ANQGSEA. The CDR3 is 14 residues long. J lost 8 bases, V lost 7 bases, and 15 bases had no gene match. CDR3 coding DNA: TGCAGCGCGCAGAAGTCAGGGGGCAGAGTGGGCTACACCTTC. Translation: CSAQKSGGRVGYTF.

This clonotype has only a few counts. The chain joins TRBV4-1 to TRBJ2-2, with 11 bases fitting TRBD1. V lost 3 bases, J lost 4 bases, and 7 bases stayed unmatched. The CDR3 runs to 17 residues. Per the germline V gene, CDR1 is MGHRA and CDR2 is YSYEKL. The CDR3 reads CASSHHRDRGITGELFF. In DNA, the CDR3 is TGCGCCAGCAGCCATCACCGGGACAGGGGGATCACCGGGGAGCTGTTTTTT.

This clonotype was found many times. The V gene is TRBV4-1, the J gene TRBJ1-1, with TRBD1 as a possible D gene (5 bases). This CDR3 comprises 15 residues. Germline lookup yields CDR1 MGHRA and CDR2 YSYEKL. V lost 1 base, J lost 4 bases, and 13 bases lay in between. The CDR3 DNA reads as TGCGCCAGCAGCCAAGGACAGTGGGGGAGCACTGAAGCTTTCTTT. Protein: CASSQGQWGSTEAFF.

The chain links TRBV24-1 to TRBJ2-2; no clear D. The CDR3 loop spans 13 amino acids. Germline assignment: CDR1 KGHDR and CDR2 SFDVKD. V was trimmed by 3 bases and J by 3 bases, leaving 4 bases between them. CDR3 nucleotide sequence: TGTGCCACCAGTGATACCGACACCGGGGAGCTGTTTTTT. Encoded protein: CATSDTDTGELFF.

This clonotype has more than one count but fewer than ten. J is TRBJ2-7 and V is TRBV6-2 or TRBV6-3; D is unresolved. Trimming stripped 6 bases from V and 1 base from J, with 4 bases between. Germline CDR1 MNHEY, CDR2 SVGEGT. This CDR3 region has 11 residues. CDR3 coding DNA: TGTGCCAGCAGGGGTTCCTACGAGCAGTACTTC. It translates to CASRGSYEQYF.

The chain is built from TRBV7-2 and TRBJ2-1; a possible D gene is TRBD1 (5 bases). The ends were cut back, 1 base at V and 2 bases at J, with 15 bases in the middle. The CDR3 sequence is 17 residues long. Germline values: CDR1 SGHTA, CDR2 FQGNSA. The CDR3 DNA follows: TGTGCCAGCAGCTTAGATTATGGGCAGGGTCCCTACAATGAGCAGTTCTTC. Protein product: CASSLDYGQGPYNEQFF. Variable domain in full (rest from reference TRBV7-2 and TRBJ2-1): GAGVSQSPSNKVTEKGKDVELRCDPISGHTALYWYRQSLGQGLEFLIYFQGNSAPDKSGLPSDRFSAERTGGSVSTLTIQRTQQEDSAVYLCASSLDYGQGPYNEQFFGPGTRLTVL.

This chain joins TRBV5-1 and TRBJ2-2; D is possibly TRBD2 (5 bases). Looked up from germline, CDR1 is SGHRS and CDR2 is YFSETQ. Trimming stripped 1 base from V and 5 bases from J, with 12 bases between. The CDR3 extends over 15 amino acids. CDR3 in DNA: TGCGCCAGCAGCTTGACAGACTACGAGACCGGGGAGCTGTTTTTT. This translates into CASSLTDYETGELFF.

This clonotype was detected a few times. This sequence joins TRBV4-3 and TRBJ2-7, with D maybe TRBD2 (6 bases). Trimming stripped 4 bases from V and 5 bases from J, with 18 bases between. This CDR3 comprises 15 residues. Germline CDR1 reads LGHNA; CDR2 reads YSLEER. The CDR3 here is CASSPGWGVGNEQYF. CDR3 nucleotides: TGCGCCAGCAGCCCTGGCTGGGGGGTGGGAAACGAGCAGTACTTC.

This chain uses TRBV27 with TRBJ2-5, with TRBD1 matching 10 bases. The CDR3 has 15 residues. Germline-derived CDR1 and CDR2 are MNHEY and SMNVEV (reference sequence). Losses at the gene ends were 5 bases for V and 5 bases for J; bases not matched to a gene: 8. The CDR3 nucleotides are TGTGCCAGCAGTCTTCGGGGGGACAGGGGTGAGACCCAGTACTTC. It is translated as CASSLRGDRGETQYF.

This clonotype was recorded a few times. The chain recombines TRBV2 with TRBJ2-7; D may be TRBD1 (6 bases). Germline-derived CDR1 and CDR2 are SNHLY and FYNNEI. Trimming removed 4 bases from V and 2 bases from J, with 9 bases in between. The CDR3 runs to 13 residues. The CDR3 loop reads CASSGQATYEQYF. Written as DNA, the CDR3 is TGTGCCAGCAGTGGACAGGCCACCTACGAGCAGTACTTC. Complete variable domain (other parts from reference TRBV2 and TRBJ2-7): EPEVTQTPSHQVTQMGQEVILRCVPISNHLYFYWYRQILGQKVEFLVSFYNNEISEKSEIFDDQFSVERPDGSNFTLKIRSTKLEDSAMYFCASSGQATYEQYFGPGTRLTVT.

This clonotype was detected only a few times. V usage is TRBV27 and J usage is TRBJ1-2, with D perhaps TRBD1 (6 bases). Germline CDR1 reads MNHEY; CDR2 reads SMNVEV (reference sequence). The CDR3 has 12 residues. V dropped 6 bases and J dropped 6 bases, with 11 bases sitting between them. DNA of the CDR3: TGTGCCAGCAGAACTAGGGGGAATGGCTACACCTTC. Its translation is CASRTRGNGYTF.

In this sample, this clonotype turned up a few times. V and J are TRBV7-8 and TRBJ2-7; 7 nucleotides line up with TRBD1. Germline CDR1 and CDR2: SGHVS and FQNEAQ. The CDR3 length is 13 residues. The V and J ends lost 5 bases and 5 bases, in that order; junction bases with no gene match: 6. The CDR3 region has the DNA TGTGCCAGCAGCGACGGGACAGTGAACGAGCAGTACGTC. Protein product: CASSDGTVNEQYV.

This clonotype was recorded once. Here the CDR3 DNA reads TGCGCCAGCAGCGGCGGCGGATCACCCTACGAGCAGTACTTC. This codes for CASSGGGSPYEQYF. This chain joins TRBV10-2 and TRBJ2-7; no reliable D call. Germline CDR1 WSHSY, CDR2 SAAADI. This CDR3 is 14 amino acids long. V was cut by 6 bases and J by 2 bases, with 14 bases left in between.

This clonotype came up a few times. The V gene is TRBV20-1, the J gene TRBJ2-7; D is possibly TRBD1 (6 bases). Trimming took 0 bases from V and 0 from J, leaving 9 bases between them. This CDR3 spans 14 amino acids. The germline CDR1 and CDR2 sequences are DFQATT and SNEGSKA (reference sequence). The CDR3 sequence is CSARDQGSSYEQYV. The DNA for the CDR3 is TGCAGTGCTAGAGATCAGGGGAGCTCCTACGAGCAGTACGTC.

In this sample, this clonotype turned up a few times. The chain has TRBV5-1 and TRBJ1-1; the match to TRBD1 covers 9 bases. The CDR3 is 16 residues long. Per the germline V gene, CDR1 is SGHRS and CDR2 is YFSETQ. V was pared by 0 bases and J by 1 base, with 4 bases of the junction left unmatched. The CDR3 sequence: CASSLGMTGGNTEAFF. The CDR3 nucleotides read TGCGCCAGCAGCTTGGGAATGACAGGGGGGAACACTGAAGCTTTCTTT.

The table lists this clonotype with many counts. The chain combines TRBV29-1 with TRBJ2-1; D possibly matches TRBD1 or TRBD2 (7 bases each). CDR1 is SQVTM, CDR2 ANQGSEA, per germline. V shed 6 bases and J shed 8 bases, with 17 bases lying between them. The CDR3 extends over 13 amino acids. The CDR3 loop is CSVWGQGGDEQFF. CDR3 nucleotides: TGCAGCGTCTGGGGGCAGGGGGGGGATGAGCAGTTCTTC.

This clonotype has just a few counts. J is TRBJ2-7 and V is TRBV7-2; no firm D call. The ends were cut back, 5 bases at V and 5 bases at J, with 13 bases in the middle. The germline V gene encodes CDR1 SGHTA and CDR2 FQGNSA. The CDR3 is 13 residues long. CDR3 sequence reads: CASSLGPVDEQYF. The DNA for the CDR3 is TGTGCCAGCAGCCTCGGACCTGTTGACGAGCAGTACTTC.

This clonotype appeared a few times. This chain joins TRBV12-3 or TRBV12-4 and TRBJ2-3, with 8 bases matching TRBD1. The V and J ends lost 6 bases and 1 base, in that order; junction bases with no gene match: 6. This CDR3 is 15 amino acids long. The CDR3 DNA reads as TGTGCCAGCAGCCCGACAGGGGCGGGCACAGATACGCAGTATTTT. Translating gives CASSPTGAGTDTQYF.

The genes are TRBV5-1 and TRBJ1-1; no clear D gene. The CDR3 contains 13 residues. Germline CDR1 and CDR2: SGHRS and YFSETQ. Trimming pared 2 bases from V and 1 base from J, leaving 6 bases between. CDR3 sequence (DNA): TGCGCCAGCAGCTTTGAGACGAACACTGAAGCTTTCTTT. This sequence encodes CASSFETNTEAFF.

Only a few counts were recorded for this clonotype. V and J are TRBV20-1 and TRBJ1-2, with D hard to call. The CDR3 runs to 15 residues. V was pared by 6 bases and J by 4 bases, with 21 bases between. The germline gives CDR1 DFQATT, CDR2 SNEGSKA (reference sequence). The CDR3 reads CSAQGHIPSSYGYTF. The CDR3 bases are TGCAGTGCCCAAGGGCACATCCCGAGCTCCTATGGCTACACCTTC.